The 13 T cell receptor beta chains in this list originate from one sample, sequenced in a study of T-cell memory formation after mild COVID-19. TCRdb ran MiXCR on the 5' RACE reads and lists one entry per CDR3 protein. Among 350,000 to 450,000 distinct CDR3 sequences, 15% to 20% were seen once, and the ten largest hold roughly 8%. The specimen sequenced was PBMCs or a T cell subset sorted from them (not recorded which). The receptors come from an adult woman who had mild COVID-19 (a few samples of this study predate the infection). Cell type and time point are not known.

A few counts support this clonotype. The chain has TRBV7-6 and TRBJ1-2; possibly TRBD1 for D (5 bases). Per germline, CDR1 SGHVS and CDR2 FNYEAQ. V was trimmed by 3 bases and J by 7 bases, leaving 12 bases between them. This CDR3 has 13 amino acids. The CDR3 protein is CASSFVGRGGYTF. CDR3 nucleotide sequence: TGTGCCAGCAGCTTCGTCGGGAGGGGTGGCTACACCTTC.

This clonotype was seen ten or more times. This chain joins TRBV3-1 and TRBJ2-7; D not resolved. Germline V CDR1 and CDR2: LGHDT, YNNKEL (reference sequence). The CDR3 loop spans 12 amino acids. V dropped 4 bases and J dropped 1 base, with 5 bases sitting between them. CDR3 amino acids: CASSRWSYEQYF. The CDR3 bases are TGTGCCAGCAGCCGCTGGTCCTACGAGCAGTACTTC.

This clonotype was counted between two and nine times. The chain carries TRBV7-2 and TRBJ2-7; 16 positions match TRBD2. The V and J ends lost 4 bases and 1 base, in that order; junction bases with no gene match: 4. Germline loops: CDR1 SGHTA, CDR2 FQGNSA. This CDR3 comprises 17 residues. The CDR3 here is CASSSPGLAGGSYEQYF. Written as DNA, the CDR3 is TGTGCCAGCAGCTCCCCGGGACTAGCGGGAGGGTCCTACGAGCAGTACTTC. The entire variable domain, with the rest obtained from reference TRBV7-2 and TRBJ2-7, is as follows: GAGVSQSPSNKVTEKGKDVELRCDPISGHTALYWYRQSLGQGLEFLIYFQGNSAPDKSGLPSDRFSAERTGGSVSTLTIQRTQQEDSAVYLCASSSPGLAGGSYEQYFGPGTRLTVT.

A few counts support this clonotype. The rearrangement joins TRBV6-4 to TRBJ2-3; 7 bases agree with TRBD1. With V trimmed by 1 base and J by 6 bases, 10 bases remained unmatched. The CDR3 totals 16 residues. Looked up from germline, CDR1 is MRHNA and CDR2 is SNTAGT. DNA of the CDR3: TGTGCCAGCAGTGACTTTGGCTCAGGGGGATTGGATACGCAGTATTTT. Amino acid sequence: CASSDFGSGGLDTQYF.

In its sample, this clonotype was seen a few times. The chain uses TRBV12-3 or TRBV12-4 and TRBJ2-1; tentatively, D is TRBD1 or TRBD2 (5 bases each). V lost 7 bases to trimming and J lost 0 bases, with 16 bases between them. This CDR3 spans 16 amino acids. CDR3 in DNA: TGTGCCAGCACCAGAACCCCAGGGAGCTCCTACAATGAGCAGTTCTTC. Amino acids: CASTRTPGSSYNEQFF.

This clonotype was counted a few times. This chain connects TRBV5-1 to TRBJ2-7; TRBD2 agrees at 11 bases. In germline, CDR1 is SGHRS, CDR2 YFSETQ. The trim removed 4 bases at V and 6 bases at J, leaving 9 bases unmatched. The CDR3 extends over 15 amino acids. CDR3 region: CASSLVLAGDREQYF. CDR3 bases: TGCGCCAGCAGCCTAGTACTAGCGGGAGACCGCGAGCAGTACTTC.

This clonotype has at least ten counts. The chain combines TRBV7-2 with TRBJ1-1; D remains unclear. CDR3 length equals 13 residues. Deletions cut 5 bases from V and 1 base from J, with 8 bases between. From germline, CDR1 is SGHTA and CDR2 FQGNSA. CDR3 sequence reads: CASSVGENTEAFF. Written as DNA, the CDR3 is TGTGCCAGCAGCGTTGGAGAGAACACTGAAGCTTTCTTT.

Only a few counts were recorded for this clonotype. V is TRBV11-3 and J is TRBJ2-5; TRBD1 agrees at 9 bases. The CDR3 is 15 residues long. J lost 3 bases, V lost 5 bases, and 7 bases had no gene match. Germline CDR1 reads SGHNT; CDR2 reads YENEEA. The CDR3 sequence is CASSHGTGREETQYF. In nucleotides, the CDR3 is TGTGCCAGCAGCCATGGGACAGGGCGAGAAGAGACCCAGTACTTC.

This chain joins TRBV7-8 and TRBJ2-1; D not resolved. Germline V CDR1 and CDR2: SGHVS, FQNEAQ. The length of the CDR3 is 13 residues. V shed 4 bases and J shed 8 bases, with 12 bases lying between them. The CDR3 DNA is TGTGCCAGCAGCTCCGGGTCGGACGATGAGCAGTTCTTC. Translating gives CASSSGSDDEQFF.

The gene calls are TRBV5-6 and TRBJ2-5; 8 positions match TRBD2. V lost 7 bases to trimming and J lost 4 bases; unmatched junction nucleotides: 9. Germline CDR1 SGHDT, CDR2 YYEEEE. The CDR3 has 14 residues. As DNA, the CDR3 is TGTGCCAGCCCCATTTCGCGGGAGGTAGAGACCCAGTACTTC. As protein: CASPISREVETQYF.

This clonotype occurred a few times. The chain recombines TRBV7-3 with TRBJ2-6, with 8 positions matching TRBD1. The CDR3 is 18 residues long. V lost 1 base, J lost 0 bases, and 5 bases stayed unmatched. The germline CDR1 and CDR2 sequences are SGHTA and FQGTGA. The CDR3 DNA follows: TGTGCCAGCAGCTTAAGGGACAGGTTTTACTCTGGGGCCAACGTCCTGACTTTC. It codes for CASSLRDRFYSGANVLTF.

The CDR3 nucleotides are TGTGCCAGCAGTTTAGTTTTCGATGAGCAGTTCTTC. Its protein product is CASSLVFDEQFF. The chain carries TRBV12-3 or TRBV12-4 and TRBJ2-1; D gene uncertain. This CDR3 comprises 12 residues. Trimming shortened V by 1 base and J by 8 bases, and 6 bases separated the two germline ends.

The chain is built from TRBV12-3 or TRBV12-4 and TRBJ2-3; D could derive from TRBD1 or TRBD2 (6 bases each). Trimming cost V 6 bases and J 0 bases, with 25 bases left between them. The CDR3 is 19 residues long. The CDR3: CASSRSVGGPPRSTDTQYF. CDR3 coding DNA: TGTGCCAGCAGCAGATCCGTCGGGGGCCCACCTCGGAGCACAGATACGCAGTATTTT.